This TCR beta chain originates from a study of T cell repertoires in cytomegalovirus infection. In the study overall: HLA-B-restricted CMV epitopes that are well studied, plus recently identified HLA-C-restricted ones, were used by the study. Evidence of both CMV infection and a matching HLA type came from public TCR beta signatures.

Study-wide points: Dominating the ex vivo response were HLA-C-restricted CMV-specific TCR beta clonotypes.

A single record per CDR3 protein comes from TCRdb applying MiXCR to the reads. The table includes a few hundred thousand distinct CDR3 sequences, about 44% detected once. Per the germline V gene, CDR1 is LNHDA and CDR2 is SQIVND (reference sequence). J gave up 0 bases and V 5 bases, and 8 bases lay outside the gene matches. The CDR3 has 16 residues. To note about this clonotype: Antigen unknown.

The clonotype comes from a human donor in good health (CMV status not recorded). Some clones in this sample may be carry-over from other donors' samples. Specimen: cultured PBMCs, collected from culture after CMV antigen stimulation. V usage is TRBV19 and J usage is TRBJ2-3, with TRBD1 identical over 7 bases. CDR3 DNA: TGTGCCAGTAGTCAACAGGGGCCCCCTAGCACAGATACGCAGTATTTT. Residues: CASSQQGPPSTDTQYF.